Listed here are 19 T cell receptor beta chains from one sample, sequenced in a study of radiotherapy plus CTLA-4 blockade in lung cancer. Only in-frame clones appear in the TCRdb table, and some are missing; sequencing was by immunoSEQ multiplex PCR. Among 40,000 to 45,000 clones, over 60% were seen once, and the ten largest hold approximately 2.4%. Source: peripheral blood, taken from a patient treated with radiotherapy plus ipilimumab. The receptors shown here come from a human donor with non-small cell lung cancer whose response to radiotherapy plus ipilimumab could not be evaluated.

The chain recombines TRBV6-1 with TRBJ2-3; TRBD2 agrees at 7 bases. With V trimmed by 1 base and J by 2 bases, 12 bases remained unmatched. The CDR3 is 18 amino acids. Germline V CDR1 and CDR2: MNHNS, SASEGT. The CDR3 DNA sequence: TGTGCCAGCAGTGAAGGGGGGTGGCTAGCGGATTACACAGATACGCAGTATTTT. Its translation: CASSEGGWLADYTDTQYF.

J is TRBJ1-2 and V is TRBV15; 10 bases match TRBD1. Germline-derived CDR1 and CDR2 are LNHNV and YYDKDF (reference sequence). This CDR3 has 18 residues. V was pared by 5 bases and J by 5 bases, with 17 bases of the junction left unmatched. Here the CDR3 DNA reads TGTGCCACCAGCGGGCCGGGGGACAGGGGCTTTGTTTGGTATGGCTACACCTTC. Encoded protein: CATSGPGDRGFVWYGYTF.

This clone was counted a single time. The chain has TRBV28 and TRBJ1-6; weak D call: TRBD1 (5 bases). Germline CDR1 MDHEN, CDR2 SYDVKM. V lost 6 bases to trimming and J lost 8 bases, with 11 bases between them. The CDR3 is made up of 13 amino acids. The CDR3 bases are TGTGCCAGCAGCAGGGAAAGAGATTCACCCCTCCACTTT. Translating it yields CASSRERDSPLHF. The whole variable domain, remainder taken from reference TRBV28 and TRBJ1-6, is DVKVTQSSRYLVKRTGEKVFLECVQDMDHENMFWYRQDPGLGLRLIYFSYDVKMKEKGDIPEGYSVSREKKERFSLILESASTNQTSMYLCASSRERDSPLHFGNGTRLTVT.

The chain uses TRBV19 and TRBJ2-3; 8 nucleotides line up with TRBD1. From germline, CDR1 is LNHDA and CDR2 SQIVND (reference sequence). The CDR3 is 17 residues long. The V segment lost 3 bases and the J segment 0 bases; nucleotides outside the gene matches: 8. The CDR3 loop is CASSMTAGGLSTDTQYF. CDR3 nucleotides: TGTGCCAGTAGTATGACGGCAGGGGGCTTGAGCACAGATACGCAGTATTTT.

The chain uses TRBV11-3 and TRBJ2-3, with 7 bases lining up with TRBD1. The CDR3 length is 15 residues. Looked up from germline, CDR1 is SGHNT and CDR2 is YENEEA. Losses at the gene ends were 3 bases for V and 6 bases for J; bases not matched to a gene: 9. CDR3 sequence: CASSLAHRGADTQYF. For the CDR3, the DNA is TGTGCCAGCAGCTTGGCGCACAGGGGCGCGGATACGCAGTATTTT.

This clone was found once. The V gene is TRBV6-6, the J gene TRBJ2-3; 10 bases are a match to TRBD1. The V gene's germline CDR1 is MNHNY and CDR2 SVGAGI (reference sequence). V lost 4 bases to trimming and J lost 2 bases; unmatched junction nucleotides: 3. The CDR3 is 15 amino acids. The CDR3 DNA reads TGTGCCAGCAGTTTGGGACAGGGGTCCACAGATACGCAGTATTTT. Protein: CASSLGQGSTDTQYF.

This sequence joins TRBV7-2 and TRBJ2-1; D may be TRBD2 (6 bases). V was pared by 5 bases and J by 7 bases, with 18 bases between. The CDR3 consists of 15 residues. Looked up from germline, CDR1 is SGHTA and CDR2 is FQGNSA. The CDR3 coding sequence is TGTGCCAGCAGCCCCGCAGGGTTGGGGGGAAATGAGCAGTTCTTC. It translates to CASSPAGLGGNEQFF.

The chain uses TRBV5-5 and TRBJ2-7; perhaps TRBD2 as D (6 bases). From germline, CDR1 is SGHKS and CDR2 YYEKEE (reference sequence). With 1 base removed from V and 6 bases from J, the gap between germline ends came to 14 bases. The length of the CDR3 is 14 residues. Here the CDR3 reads CASSLWQGGVEQYF. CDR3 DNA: TGTGCCAGCAGCTTGTGGCAGGGAGGCGTCGAGCAGTACTTC.

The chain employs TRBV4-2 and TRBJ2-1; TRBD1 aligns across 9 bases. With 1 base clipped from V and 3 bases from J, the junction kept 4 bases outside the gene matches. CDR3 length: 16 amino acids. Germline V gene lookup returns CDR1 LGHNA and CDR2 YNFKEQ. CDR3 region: CASSQAGTGRYNEQFF. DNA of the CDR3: TGTGCCAGCAGCCAAGCCGGGACAGGGCGCTACAATGAGCAGTTCTTC.

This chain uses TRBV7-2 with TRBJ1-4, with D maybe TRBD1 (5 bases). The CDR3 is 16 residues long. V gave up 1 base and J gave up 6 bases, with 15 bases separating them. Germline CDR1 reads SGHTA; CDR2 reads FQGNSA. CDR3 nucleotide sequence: TGTGCCAGCAGCTTAGGTCTCGGGCGGACACATGAAAAACTGTTTTTT. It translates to CASSLGLGRTHEKLFF.

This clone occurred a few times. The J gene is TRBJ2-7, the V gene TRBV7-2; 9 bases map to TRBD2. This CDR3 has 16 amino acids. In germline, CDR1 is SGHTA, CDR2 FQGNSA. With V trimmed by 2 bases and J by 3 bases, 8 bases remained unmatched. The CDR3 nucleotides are TGTGCCAGCAGCTTAAGCGGGGCTAGCGGGAACTACGAGCAGTACTTC. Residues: CASSLSGASGNYEQYF. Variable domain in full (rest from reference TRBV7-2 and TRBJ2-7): GAGVSQSPSNKVTEKGKDVELRCDPISGHTALYWYRQSLGQGLEFLIYFQGNSAPDKSGLPSDRFSAERTGGSVSTLTIQRTQQEDSAVYLCASSLSGASGNYEQYFGPGTRLTVT.

The CDR3 region is CASSLELAGAGTDTQYF. Here the CDR3 DNA reads TGTGCCAGCAGCTTAGAGTTAGCGGGAGCTGGGACAGATACGCAGTATTTT. This chain connects TRBV7-2 to TRBJ2-3; the match to TRBD2 covers 9 bases. The trim removed 1 base at V and 3 bases at J, leaving 8 bases unmatched. This CDR3 has 17 residues. The germline CDR1 and CDR2 sequences are SGHTA and FQGNSA.

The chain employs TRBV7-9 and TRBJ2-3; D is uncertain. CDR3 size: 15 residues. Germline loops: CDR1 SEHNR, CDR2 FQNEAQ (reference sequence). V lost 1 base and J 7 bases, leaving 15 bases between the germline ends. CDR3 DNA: TGTGCCAGCAGCTTAGGCACAGAGTTATTCAATACGCAGTATTTT. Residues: CASSLGTELFNTQYF.

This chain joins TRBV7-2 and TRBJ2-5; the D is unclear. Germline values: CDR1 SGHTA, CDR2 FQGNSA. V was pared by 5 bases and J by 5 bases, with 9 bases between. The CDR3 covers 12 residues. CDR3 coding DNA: TGTGCCAGCAGCACTTACGGGGAGACCCAGTACTTC. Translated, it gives CASSTYGETQYF.

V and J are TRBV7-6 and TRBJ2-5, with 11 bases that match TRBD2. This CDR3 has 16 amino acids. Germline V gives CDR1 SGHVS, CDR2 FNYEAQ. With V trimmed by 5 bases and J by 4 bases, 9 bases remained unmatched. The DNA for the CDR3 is TGTGCCAGCAGCACAACTAGCGGGAGAAGTTTAGAGACCCAGTACTTC. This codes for CASSTTSGRSLETQYF.

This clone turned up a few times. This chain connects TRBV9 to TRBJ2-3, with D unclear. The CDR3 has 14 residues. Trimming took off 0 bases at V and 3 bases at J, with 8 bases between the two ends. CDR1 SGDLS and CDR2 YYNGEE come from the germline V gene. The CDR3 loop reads CASSVAAGTDTQYF. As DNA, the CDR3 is TGTGCCAGCAGCGTAGCTGCAGGAACAGATACGCAGTATTTT.

CDR3 residues: CASSEVGVRGYNSPLHF. The CDR3 DNA is TGTGCCAGCAGTGAAGTGGGGGTGAGGGGGTATAATTCACCCCTCCACTTT. V gene TRBV25-1 combines with J gene TRBJ1-6, with D possibly matching TRBD1 (6 bases). Trimming took 2 bases from V and 4 from J, leaving 15 bases between them. This CDR3 is built from 17 residues. Germline CDR1 reads MGHDK; CDR2 reads SYGVNS. The full variable domain, its missing parts supplied by reference TRBV25-1 and TRBJ1-6, is EADIYQTPRYLVIGTGKKITLECSQTMGHDKMYWYQQDPGMELHLIHYSYGVNSTEKGDLSSESTVSRIRTEHFPLTLESARPSHTSQYLCASSEVGVRGYNSPLHFGNGTRLTVT.

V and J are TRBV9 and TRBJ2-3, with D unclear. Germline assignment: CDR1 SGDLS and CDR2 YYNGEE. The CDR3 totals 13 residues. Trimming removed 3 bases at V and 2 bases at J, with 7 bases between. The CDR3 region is CASSAHTTDTQYF. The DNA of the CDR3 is TGTGCCAGCAGCGCCCACACCACAGATACGCAGTATTTT.

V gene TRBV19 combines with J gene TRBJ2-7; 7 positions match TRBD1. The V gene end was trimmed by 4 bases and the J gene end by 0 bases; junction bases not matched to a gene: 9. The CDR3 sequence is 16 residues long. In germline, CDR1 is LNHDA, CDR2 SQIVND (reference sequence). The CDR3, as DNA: TGTGCCAGTAGTAGGGATACCGGGACAGTCTCCTACGAGCAGTACTTC. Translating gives CASSRDTGTVSYEQYF.